The 2 T cell receptor beta chains below all came from one sample that was sequenced in a study of blood T cell repertoires in COVID-19 (dated by TCRdb to 2020 to 2022). The receptor library was made with the immunoSEQ multiplex PCR assay. TCRdb retrieved this table from immuneACCESS and kept in-frame rearrangements only. Not all clones are present; in checked studies, unresolved V genes account for under half, and no reason is known for the remainder. The sample table shows around 430,000 clones, and approximately 87% are seen once. Roughly 9.4% of the sample comes from the top ten. Specimen: PBMCs or T cells enriched from blood (not recorded which). The receptor source for this set is a woman aged 45 to 65 who had recovered from COVID-19.

This clone came up once. This chain uses TRBV5-6 with TRBJ1-5, with D unclear. Trimming stripped 0 bases from V and 5 bases from J, with 6 bases between. Germline-derived CDR1 and CDR2 are SGHDT and YYEEEE. The CDR3 has 13 amino acids. In nucleotides, the CDR3 is TGTGCCAGCAGCTTGGCCAGCGATCAGCCCCAGCATTTT. Its protein is CASSLASDQPQHF.

A few counts support this clone. The chain recombines TRBV2 with TRBJ1-4; D is possibly TRBD1 (6 bases). V was trimmed by 2 bases and J by 1 base, leaving 14 bases between them. The CDR3 totals 17 residues. CDR1 is SNHLY, CDR2 FYNNEI, per germline. The CDR3 reads CASSEMAGAVTNEKLFF. The DNA for the CDR3 is TGTGCCAGCAGTGAAATGGCAGGGGCCGTAACTAATGAAAAACTGTTTTTT.